Reported below is one T cell receptor (beta chain). The antigen is not known. This sample is part of a study of identical twins. Study outcomes and limitations: Weaker excess twin sharing was observed in beta out-of-frame sequences. Within cord blood, abundant beta clonotypes carried fewer insertions, but memory repertoires showed no such trend. Zero-insertion analyses could be partly confounded by invariant MAIT and iNKT cells.

A universal primer site was incorporated via template switching, and the cDNA contained unique molecular identifiers. TCRdb used MiXCR to reprocess the 5' RACE reads, holding one entry per CDR3 protein. The sample records some 1,700,000 distinct CDR3 sequences, 25% to 35% being singletons. The TCR sequence derives from a newborn girl in good health. The sample comprised cord blood.

The DNA of the CDR3 is TGTGCCAGTCGGGACGGAAAAAATGAAAAACTGTTTTTT. This codes for CASRDGKNEKLFF. The chain employs TRBV6-1 and TRBJ1-4, with D possibly being TRBD1 (5 bases). Trimming took 9 bases from V and 5 from J, leaving 13 bases between them. The CDR3 extends over 13 amino acids. CDR1 MNHNS and CDR2 SASEGT come from the germline V gene.